This record looks at one TCR beta chain sequence and its context. As yet, its antigen is unknown. This specimen belongs to a study of shared clonotypes between healthy human individuals. Study-level points and caveats: Clonotype sharing among donors was thought likely to change with sequencing depth.

With 0 bases removed from V and 4 bases from J, the gap between germline ends came to 9 bases. CDR3 length: 13 amino acids. Germline assignment: CDR1 GTSNPN and CDR2 SVGIG (reference sequence). Across several immunoSEQ plates, the genomic DNA of each subset was split evenly. The assay was immunoSEQ multiplex PCR, and TCRdb's table has in-frame clones only and misses some. Counted here are 450,000 to 500,000 clones, about 85% occurring once; the ten biggest clones make up roughly 13%. The V gene is TRBV30, the J gene TRBJ2-5; TRBD2 is a possible D gene (5 bases). Input material: PBMCs. The TCR was taken from a woman in her forties in good health. Some clones in this sample may be carry-over from other donors' samples. The CDR3 DNA follows: TGTGCCTGGAGTGTGTCGGGGATAGAGACCCAGTACTTC. Translating it yields CAWSVSGIETQYF.